This TCR beta chain was profiled in a study of blood T cell repertoires in COVID-19. In the study overall: Spain, Italy and the United States supplied samples that represented acute and convalescent COVID-19. The analysed material was cDNA or gDNA that came from T cells, B-cell-depleted T cells, or PBMCs.

Germline CDR1 reads MNHEY; CDR2 reads SVGAGI. After removal of 10 bases from V and 2 bases from J, the junction contained 6 bases not matched to a gene. The length of the CDR3 is 13 residues. Per the authors' pipeline: Amplification from reference gene primers served as the basis for estimated nucleated cell counts. Some clones are missing from TCRdb's copy, which holds only in-frame ones; the method was immunoSEQ multiplex PCR. That table is the source of V, J and clone size, and D and trimming were worked out from the DNA. The sample consists of about 140,000 clones, approximately 89% of them appearing once.

What was sequenced was peripheral blood. This chain links TRBV6-5 with TRBJ1-1, with TRBD1 identical over 8 bases. The TCR sequence derives from a human donor in a cohort sampled during active COVID-19. The CDR3 loop reads CATRQGFNTEAFF. For the CDR3, the DNA is TGTGCCACCAGACAGGGGTTTAACACTGAAGCTTTCTTT.